This note documents a single TCR beta chain sequence. Its target is not known. Germline CDR1 reads SGHVS; CDR2 reads FNYEAQ. The CDR3 runs 16 residues. Trimming took 0 bases from V and 6 from J; bases not matched to a gene: 4. This specimen comes from a study of T cell responses to AZD1222 COVID-19 vaccine. Study-wide findings and caveats: Spike-specific TCR depth and breadth grew after two AZD1222 doses. There were mostly white British donors and more females than males, and clonal diversity was possibly underestimated. Researchers report vaccine-associated CD4 TCRs spanning spike, with dominance at 160-218 and 743-854.

Assay: immunoSEQ multiplex PCR; the TCRdb copy retains only in-frame clones and omits some. The data show over 150,000 clones, roughly 86% seen once. The source was peripheral blood, collected on day 0 of AZD1222 vaccination. J is TRBJ1-3 and V is TRBV7-6, with 11 bases aligning to TRBD1. The clonotype originates from an adult in good health. The chain's CDR3 is CASSLALDRGPNTIYF. DNA of the CDR3: TGTGCCAGCAGCTTAGCGCTGGACAGGGGGCCAAACACCATATATTTT.